The clone carrying this TCR beta chain has more than one count but fewer than ten. Its antigen is undetermined. This sample is part of a study of CD8 T cells in ankylosing spondylitis. Findings and caveats of the study: Typical of ankylosing spondylitis blood, it appeared, was a TCR beta motif of roughly eight highly homologous variants.

Trimming pared 0 bases from V and 0 bases from J, leaving 7 bases between. The CDR3 covers 14 residues. Germline CDR1 SGHRS, CDR2 YFSETQ. Each CDR3 protein is one row after TCRdb ran MiXCR on the 5' RACE reads. The sample has about 360,000 distinct CDR3 sequences, about 20% seen once; the top ten hold 10% to 15%. The chain joins TRBV5-1 to TRBJ2-7; D remains unclear. Material for sequencing was blood, either unsorted or a sorted T cell fraction (not recorded which). The sequence came from a male donor with ankylosing spondylitis or in good health (not recorded which). The CDR3 loop is CASSLEVNSYEQYF. The CDR3, as DNA: TGCGCCAGCAGCTTGGAGGTTAACTCCTACGAGCAGTACTTC.